The clone carrying this T cell receptor (beta chain) was detected ten times or more. This record comes from a study of T cells in Graves' hyperthyroidism and ophthalmopathy. It was considered stable Graves' hyperthyroidism when ophthalmopathy did not progress within 18 months. Newly diagnosed hyperthyroidism patients aged 18 to 65 years had disease lasting under 2 months. Uncontrolled infection, other autoimmune disease, pregnancy or lactation excluded patients. This CDR3 has 14 residues. Trimming took 7 bases from V and 4 from J, leaving 16 bases between them. The germline gives CDR1 MNHNS, CDR2 SASEGT. Regions amplified from RNA transcripts were the TCR beta CDR3 regions. The TCR CDR3 first-round RT-PCR relied on the HTBI primer set. TCRdb analysed the multiplex PCR reads with MiXCR anew, one entry per CDR3 protein. Of hundreds of thousands of distinct CDR3 sequences listed, less than 15% were seen once; the top ten hold roughly 8.3%.

The chain is built from TRBV6-1 and TRBJ1-1, with unresolved D. The origin of this receptor is a woman between 18 and 30 years old with Graves' hyperthyroidism. The sample taken for sequencing was blood. CDR3 amino acids: CASIRGQEGTEAFF. The CDR3 DNA follows: TGTGCCAGCATTAGAGGGCAAGAGGGCACTGAAGCTTTCTTT.